These T cell receptor beta chains were read from a single sample in a study of cytotoxic CD8 clonotypes in ibrutinib-treated CLL. Measured with immunoSEQ multiplex PCR; TCRdb has only the in-frame clones, and not every one. The data hold about 140,000 clones, with about 84% observed a single time. The material sequenced was PBMCs, taken after 36 months of ibrutinib treatment. These receptors were obtained from a human donor with chronic lymphocytic leukemia. CDR3s include the opening cysteine and the closing phenylalanine or tryptophan. The D gene is left open where the match is weak. Clone size is given for some rows only: seen once, a few or many times, or a class if the clone is expanded.

D	size	V	J	CDR3	DNA
-	-	TRBV11-1	TRBJ1-1	CASSLADGGFSEAFF	TGTGCCAGCAGCTTAGCGGACGGAGGGTTCTCTGAAGCTTTCTTT
-	once	TRBV28	TRBJ2-7	CASASHYEQYF	TGTGCCAGCGCCAGCCACTACGAGCAGTACTTC
-	-	TRBV9	TRBJ2-7	CASSVGFPYEQYF	TGTGCCAGCAGCGTAGGGTTCCCCTACGAGCAGTACTTC
-	-	TRBV19	TRBJ1-5	CASSIDGWAYSNQPQHF	TGTGCCAGTAGTATAGATGGGTGGGCGTATAGCAATCAGCCCCAGCATTTT
TRBD2	-	TRBV30	TRBJ2-7	CAWSGTSGLLGEQYF	TGTGCCTGGTCCGGGACTAGCGGCCTCCTGGGCGAGCAGTACTTC
-	-	TRBV5-1	TRBJ2-3	CASSPVVGTDTQYF	TGCGCCAGCAGCCCCGTGGTCGGCACAGATACGCAGTATTTT
-	-	TRBV5-1	TRBJ2-5	CASRPGDQETQYF	TGCGCCAGCAGGCCGGGGGACCAAGAGACCCAGTACTTC
-	-	TRBV20-1	TRBJ2-7	CSAKGAHEQYF	TGCAGTGCTAAAGGGGCACACGAGCAGTACTTC
-	-	TRBV19	TRBJ2-7	CASSIGWSSYEQYF	TGTGCCAGTAGTATAGGTTGGAGCTCCTACGAGCAGTACTTC
TRBD1	-	TRBV4-1	TRBJ1-2	CASSQEKGRGNYGYTF	TGCGCCAGCAGCCAAGAGAAGGGCAGGGGGAACTATGGCTACACCTTC
-	-	TRBV29-1	TRBJ1-4	CSVGRKGGNEKLFF	TGCAGCGTTGGTCGAAAGGGAGGAAATGAAAAACTGTTTTTT
-	-	TRBV29-1	TRBJ1-4	CSVGLASGATNEKLFF	TGCAGCGTTGGTCTAGCGTCCGGGGCAACTAATGAAAAACTGTTTTTT
-	-	TRBV5-1	TRBJ1-2	CASSLNVASRGRYGYTF	TGCGCCAGCAGCTTGAATGTCGCCAGTCGGGGACGTTATGGCTACACCTTC
TRBD2	few	TRBV4-2	TRBJ2-7	CASSQEGSGRGYEQYF	TGTGCCAGCAGCCAAGAAGGTAGCGGGAGAGGATACGAGCAGTACTTC
-	-	TRBV10-3	TRBJ1-1	CAIRLNTEAFF	TGTGCCATCAGATTAAACACTGAAGCTTTCTTT